This TCR beta chain comes out of a study of molecular identifiers for immune sequencing clone quantification. For naive CD8 T cells, sorting used the CD8+CD4-CCR7+CD45RA+ phenotype. Overall study results and limits: Clones above 20 RNA copies contained over 97% of effector molecules but under 1% of naive ones. Detection of one spiked Jurkat cell's TCR RNA reportedly worked in one million naive cells.

Germline CDR1 SGHTA, CDR2 FQGNSA. The V segment lost 1 base and the J segment 4 bases; nucleotides outside the gene matches: 2. The CDR3 length is 17 residues. Generation of bulk TCR libraries relied on previously described methods and listed TCR primers. TCRdb independently ran MiXCR on the PCR reads; one entry per CDR3 protein. The repertoire has 300,000 to 350,000 distinct CDR3 sequences, about 22% of them found once; the top ten carry approximately 0.83%. This clonotype was found many times. What it binds is not known. Sequencing was done on a sample of naive CD8+ T cells from blood, with Jurkat cell RNA spiked in. The subset is: FACS-sorted CD8+CD4-CCR7+CD45RA+ naive T cells. The V gene is TRBV7-2, the J gene TRBJ2-3; TRBD2 agrees at 16 bases. This clonotype was sampled from a human donor in good health. Some libraries in this study had Jurkat cell RNA spiked in. The CDR3 nucleotides are TGTGCCAGCAGCTTAGTGGGACTAGCGGGGGGGTCAGATACGCAGTATTTT. Translated, it gives CASSLVGLAGGSDTQYF.